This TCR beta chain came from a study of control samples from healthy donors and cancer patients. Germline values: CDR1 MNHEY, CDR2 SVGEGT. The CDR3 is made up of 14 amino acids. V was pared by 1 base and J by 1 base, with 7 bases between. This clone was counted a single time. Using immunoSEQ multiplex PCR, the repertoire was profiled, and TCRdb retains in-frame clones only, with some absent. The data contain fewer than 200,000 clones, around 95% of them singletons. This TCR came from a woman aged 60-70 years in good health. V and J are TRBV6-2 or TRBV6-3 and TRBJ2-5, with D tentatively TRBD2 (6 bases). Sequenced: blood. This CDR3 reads CASSYFGGQETQYF. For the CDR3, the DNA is TGTGCCAGCAGTTACTTCGGGGGCCAAGAGACCCAGTACTTC.